This TCR beta chain derives from a study of shared clonotypes between healthy human individuals. Study-wide results and limits: Investigators expected sequencing depth to affect clonotype sharing among donors. The researchers took only blood, and tissue repertoires probably look different.

A remark on this clone: Antigen: not known. This likely reflects a read error, since a far larger clone is one base away.

A deep-level run was used for the assay. TCRdb keeps only in-frame clones here, not all; method: immunoSEQ multiplex PCR. Among some 530,000 clones listed, over 75% were seen once. Trimming took off 8 bases at V and 1 base at J, with 11 bases between the two ends. This CDR3 contains 13 residues. From germline, CDR1 is MDHEN and CDR2 SYDVKM. Donors were Caucasian adults residing in Nashville, Tennessee, USA. The sequence came from a woman aged 40 to 50 in good health. Some clones in this sample may be carry-over from other donors' samples. The sequencing input was PBMCs. The gene calls are TRBV28 and TRBJ2-5; D possibly corresponds to TRBD2 (5 bases). CDR3 DNA: TGTGCCAGCCGCCTTGAGGGCCAAGAGACCCAGTACTTC. It specifies CASRLEGQETQYF.